The 24 T cell receptor beta chains below come from one sample, sequenced in a study of cytomegalovirus exposure and HLA in healthy donors. The PCR had 60 Vbeta and 13 Jbeta primers. This table comes from immunoSEQ multiplex PCR, and its TCRdb copy is limited to in-frame clones, with some not included. Of roughly 45,000 clones in the sample, under 60% were seen once. Input material: PBMCs. The receptors were gathered from a man in his 60s in good health and CMV-seronegative.

The rearrangement links TRBV14 to TRBJ2-1, with TRBD2 identical over 9 bases. This CDR3 has 15 residues. In germline, CDR1 is SGHDN, CDR2 FVKESK. V was pared by 4 bases and J by 9 bases, with 10 bases of the junction left unmatched. Here the CDR3 reads CASSLGSGRVGEQFF. CDR3 sequence (DNA): TGTGCCAGCAGCCTGGGTAGCGGGAGAGTCGGTGAGCAGTTCTTC.

The chain recombines TRBV7-2 with TRBJ2-6; TRBD1 matches at 9 bases. Trimming took 5 bases from V and 4 from J; bases not matched to a gene: 6. Germline CDR1 SGHTA, CDR2 FQGNSA. The CDR3 spans 16 residues. The CDR3 loop is CASSLDRGFGANVLTF. The CDR3, as DNA: TGTGCCAGCAGCCTAGACAGGGGGTTCGGGGCCAACGTCCTGACTTTC. The complete variable domain, with remaining parts taken from reference TRBV7-2 and TRBJ2-6, reads GAGVSQSPSNKVTEKGKDVELRCDPISGHTALYWYRQSLGQGLEFLIYFQGNSAPDKSGLPSDRFSAERTGGSVSTLTIQRTQQEDSAVYLCASSLDRGFGANVLTFGAGSRLTVL.

This chain joins TRBV9 and TRBJ1-2; D is perhaps TRBD1 (5 bases). Per germline, CDR1 SGDLS and CDR2 YYNGEE. Deletions cut 3 bases from V and 7 bases from J, with 16 bases between. There are 14 residues in the CDR3. DNA of the CDR3: TGTGCCAGCAGCGGCTCGACAGTTGTAGCTGGCTACACCTTC. Translated: CASSGSTVVAGYTF.

The chain recombines TRBV19 with TRBJ1-2; no definite D call. CDR1 LNHDA and CDR2 SQIVND come from the germline V gene (reference sequence). This CDR3 region has 11 residues. Trimming pared 7 bases from V and 2 bases from J, leaving 5 bases between. CDR3 sequence: CASNQNYGYTF. The CDR3 DNA reads TGTGCCAGTAACCAGAACTATGGCTACACCTTC.

The rearrangement uses TRBV7-7 and TRBJ2-7; weak D call: TRBD1 (6 bases). Trimming cost V 1 base and J 5 bases, with 12 bases left between them. The CDR3 covers 14 residues. The germline gives CDR1 SSHAT, CDR2 FNYEAQ (reference sequence). CDR3 in DNA: TGTGCCAGCAGCTTAGGGCAGGGGACCCACGAGCAGTACTTC. It yields the protein CASSLGQGTHEQYF.

This clone was found a few times. The gene calls are TRBV28 and TRBJ1-1; the match to TRBD1 covers 7 bases. CDR1 is MDHEN, CDR2 SYDVKM, per germline. The trim removed 8 bases at V and 6 bases at J, leaving 9 bases unmatched. The CDR3 runs 13 residues. CDR3 residues: CASRRQGKAEAFF. CDR3 bases: TGTGCCAGCCGCAGACAGGGTAAGGCTGAAGCTTTCTTT.

This clone was recorded a few times. The V call is TRBV29-1, the J call TRBJ2-2, with 8 positions matching TRBD1. The CDR3 spans 14 residues. J lost 1 base, V lost 3 bases, and 1 base had no gene match. Germline CDR1 SQVTM, CDR2 ANQGSEA. The CDR3 sequence is CSVEGTGNTGELFF. CDR3 nucleotides: TGCAGCGTTGAGGGGACAGGGAACACCGGGGAGCTGTTTTTT.

This clone was found a few times. The chain links TRBV7-7 to TRBJ2-5; 11 bases map to TRBD1. The junction had 4 bases not matched to a gene; V was cut back by 5 bases and J by 2 bases. Germline CDR1 reads SSHAT; CDR2 reads FNYEAQ (reference sequence). This CDR3 region has 15 residues. CDR3 region: CASSPGQGEQETQYF. The CDR3 nucleotides read TGTGCCAGCAGCCCGGGACAGGGGGAACAAGAGACCCAGTACTTC.

The CDR3: CASSSTSGSRETQYF. The CDR3 DNA reads TGTGCCAGCAGTTCGACTAGCGGGAGTAGGGAGACCCAGTACTTC. The chain links TRBV7-9 to TRBJ2-5; 12 bases match TRBD2. The CDR3 consists of 15 residues. Per germline, CDR1 SEHNR and CDR2 FQNEAQ (reference sequence). Trimming cost V 6 bases and J 5 bases; bases outside gene matches: 7.

The chain carries TRBV28 and TRBJ1-2; D is ambiguous. The CDR3 covers 14 residues. Trimming removed 1 base from V and 8 bases from J, with 14 bases in between. Germline V lookup: CDR1 MDHEN, CDR2 SYDVKM. This CDR3 is CASSLSSLMRGYTF. CDR3 sequence (DNA): TGTGCCAGCAGTTTATCATCCCTCATGCGGGGCTACACCTTC.

This clone has more than one count but fewer than ten. This chain joins TRBV18 and TRBJ1-2; no definite D call. Germline CDR1 KGHSH, CDR2 LQKENI. This CDR3 has 17 residues. V lost 6 bases, J lost 2 bases, and 22 bases lay in between. The CDR3 protein is CASSPYHPTGSNYGYTF. CDR3 bases: TGTGCCAGCTCCCCCTATCACCCAACGGGGAGCAACTATGGCTACACCTTC.

CDR3 DNA sequence: TGTGCCTGGAGCCTCTCAGGCACTGAAGCTTTCTTT. Its translation is CAWSLSGTEAFF. This chain links TRBV30 with TRBJ1-1; D not resolved. V was cut by 3 bases and J by 4 bases, with 9 bases left in between. CDR1 is GTSNPN and CDR2 is SVGIG in the germline V gene (reference sequence). CDR3 length equals 12 residues.

This rearrangement joins TRBV6-5 to TRBJ2-3; 9 bases are a match to TRBD2. V trimming: 4 bases; J trimming: 3 bases; junction bases outside the gene matches: 8. The length of the CDR3 is 16 residues. From germline, CDR1 is MNHEY and CDR2 SVGAGI. The CDR3 region is CASSLYSGSITDTQYF. In DNA form, the CDR3 reads TGTGCCAGCAGTTTATATAGCGGGAGTATAACAGATACGCAGTATTTT.

This chain links TRBV15 with TRBJ1-5; D is perhaps TRBD1 (5 bases). There are 14 residues in the CDR3. V dropped 5 bases and J dropped 3 bases, with 11 bases sitting between them. Per the germline V gene, CDR1 is LNHNV and CDR2 is YYDKDF (reference sequence). CDR3 in amino acids: CATSPDTLNQPQHF. The DNA of the CDR3 is TGTGCCACCAGCCCGGACACCCTCAATCAGCCCCAGCATTTT.

The chain couples TRBV29-1 to TRBJ2-5; 8 nucleotides match TRBD1. The J segment lost 7 bases and the V segment lost 7 bases, leaving 11 bases of the junction unmatched. CDR1 and CDR2 from the germline V gene are SQVTM and ANQGSEA. The length of the CDR3 is 13 residues. The CDR3 sequence is CSARDRSWGTQYF. The CDR3 nucleotides read TGCAGCGCTAGGGACAGGTCCTGGGGGACCCAGTACTTC.

V gene TRBV7-8 combines with J gene TRBJ2-1; TRBD2 aligns across 8 bases. Germline loops: CDR1 SGHVS, CDR2 FQNEAQ. After removal of 1 base from V and 6 bases from J, the junction contained 5 bases not matched to a gene. The CDR3 totals 15 residues. The CDR3 is CASSLVAGGPNEQFF. CDR3 coding DNA: TGTGCCAGCAGCTTAGTTGCGGGAGGTCCCAATGAGCAGTTCTTC.

The chain joins TRBV2 to TRBJ2-5, with a possible D match to TRBD2 (5 bases). V gave up 6 bases and J gave up 4 bases, with 15 bases separating them. This CDR3 contains 14 residues. The germline gives CDR1 SNHLY, CDR2 FYNNEI. CDR3 DNA sequence: TGTGCCAGCAGGAAGGAGGTTGTTCTAGAGACCCAGTACTTC. This translates into CASRKEVVLETQYF.

The chain has TRBV12-5 and TRBJ2-7; TRBD2 matches at 11 bases. Trimming cost V 10 bases and J 1 base; bases outside gene matches: 6. Germline V gene sequence: CDR1 LGHNT, CDR2 FRNRAP. This CDR3 has 14 amino acids. The CDR3 sequence: CATERTSGSYEQYF. CDR3 sequence (DNA): TGTGCTACGGAACGGACTAGCGGGTCCTACGAGCAGTACTTC.

The chain couples TRBV6-5 to TRBJ2-7, with TRBD2 matching 7 bases. The CDR3 totals 14 residues. CDR1 is MNHEY and CDR2 is SVGAGI in the germline V gene. V lost 0 bases to trimming and J lost 9 bases; unmatched junction nucleotides: 8. The CDR3: CASSYSTGRSGQYF. Here the CDR3 DNA reads TGTGCCAGCAGTTACTCTACCGGGAGGAGCGGGCAGTACTTC.

A few counts support this clone. CDR3 sequence (DNA): TGTGCCTGCGTACCTGACAGGGGATCTGAAAAACTGTTTTTT. This encodes CACVPDRGSEKLFF. The rearrangement joins TRBV30 to TRBJ1-4; 8 bases align to TRBD1. The CDR3 totals 14 residues. Germline CDR1 is GTSNPN and CDR2 is SVGIG (reference sequence). J lost 7 bases, V lost 6 bases, and 10 bases had no gene match.

The chain joins TRBV6-6 to TRBJ1-1, with no clear D. The CDR3 covers 12 residues. V dropped 8 bases and J dropped 5 bases, with 12 bases sitting between them. Germline CDR1 MNHNY, CDR2 SVGAGI (reference sequence). This chain's CDR3 is CASSRAGTEAFF. CDR3 sequence (DNA): TGTGCCAGCTCCCGGGCGGGGACTGAAGCTTTCTTT.

V usage is TRBV25-1 and J usage is TRBJ2-3; maybe TRBD2 (5 bases). Germline CDR1 is MGHDK and CDR2 is SYGVNS. The CDR3 has 13 residues. The V gene lost 6 bases and the J gene lost 0 bases, with 7 bases spanning the gap. DNA of the CDR3: TGTGCCAGCAGGAGGGAAAGCACAGATACGCAGTATTTT. As protein: CASRRESTDTQYF.

This clone was picked up many times. The chain couples TRBV6-5 to TRBJ2-7, with TRBD2 identical over 7 bases. CDR3 size: 13 residues. The germline CDR1 and CDR2 sequences are MNHEY and SVGAGI. J lost 12 bases, V lost 4 bases, and 12 bases had no gene match. The CDR3 loop reads CASSSLGGSTPYF. In nucleotides, the CDR3 is TGTGCCAGCAGTTCCCTGGGGGGGTCTACGCCGTACTTC.

The chain has TRBV25-1 and TRBJ1-1, with D maybe TRBD1 (6 bases). CDR3 length: 14 residues. Per the germline V gene, CDR1 is MGHDK and CDR2 is SYGVNS. V was trimmed by 7 bases and J by 5 bases, leaving 17 bases between them. The CDR3 loop reads CASMGAGSRTEAFF. The DNA of the CDR3 is TGTGCCAGCATGGGGGCAGGTAGTCGGACTGAAGCTTTCTTT.